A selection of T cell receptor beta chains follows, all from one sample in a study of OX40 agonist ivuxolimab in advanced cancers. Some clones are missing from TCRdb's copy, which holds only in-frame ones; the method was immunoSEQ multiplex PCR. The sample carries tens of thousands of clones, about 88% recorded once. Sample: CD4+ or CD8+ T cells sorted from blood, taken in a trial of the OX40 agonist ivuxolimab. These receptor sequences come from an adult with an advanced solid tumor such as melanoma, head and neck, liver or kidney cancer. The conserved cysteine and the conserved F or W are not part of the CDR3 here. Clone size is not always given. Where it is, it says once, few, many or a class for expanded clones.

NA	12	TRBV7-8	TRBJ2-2	ASSVLDRTGELF
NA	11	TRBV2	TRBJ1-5	ASSDLSNQPQH
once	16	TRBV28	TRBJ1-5	ASSRKGLGRGYGQPQH
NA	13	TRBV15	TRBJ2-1	ATSRDLSGYNEQF
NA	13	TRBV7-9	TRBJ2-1	ASSPWTGRIYEQF
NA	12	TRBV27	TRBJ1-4	ASSPNRGDEKLF
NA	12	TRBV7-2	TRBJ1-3	ASRPTGLGNTIY
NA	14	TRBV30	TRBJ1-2	AWSVSGWDPDYGYT
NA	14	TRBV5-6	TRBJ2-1	ASSRLAGEVYNEQF
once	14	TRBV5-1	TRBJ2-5	ASSLSVAGGGETQY
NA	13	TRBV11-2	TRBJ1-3	ASRSPGRNGNTIY
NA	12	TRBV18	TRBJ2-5	ASSPAAQGETQY
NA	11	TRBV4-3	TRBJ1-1	ASRFNRGTEAF
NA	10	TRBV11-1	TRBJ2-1	ASRDLDNEQF
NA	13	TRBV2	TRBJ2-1	ASSERGQSYNEQF
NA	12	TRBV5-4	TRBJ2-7	ASSTGTTPYEQY
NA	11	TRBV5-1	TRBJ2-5	ASSLVPGETQY
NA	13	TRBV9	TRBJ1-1	ASTSQPGRNTEAF
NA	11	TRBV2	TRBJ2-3	ASSLGSTDTQY
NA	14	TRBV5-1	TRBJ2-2	ASSLDRIGAGGELF
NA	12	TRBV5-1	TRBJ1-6	ASARDRENSPLH
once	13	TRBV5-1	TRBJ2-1	ASSPEGALGNEQF
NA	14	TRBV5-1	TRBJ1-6	ASSLAISGTNSPLH
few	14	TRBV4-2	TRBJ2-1	ASSAGTGVYGDEQF
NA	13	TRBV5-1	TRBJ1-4	ASSLATSTNEKLF
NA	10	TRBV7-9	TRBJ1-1	ASSVRDLEAF
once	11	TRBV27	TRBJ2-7	ASRLGQGYEQY
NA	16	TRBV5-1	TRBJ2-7	ASRKSVTSGKTVYEQY
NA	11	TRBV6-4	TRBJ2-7	ASSVRRHYEQY
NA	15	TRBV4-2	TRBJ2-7	ASSQAPPTGGFYEQY
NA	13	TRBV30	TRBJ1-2	AWSVPRGGRYGYT
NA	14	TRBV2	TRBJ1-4	ASSEEGYLPNEKLF
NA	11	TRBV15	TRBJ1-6	ATSRGRNSPLH
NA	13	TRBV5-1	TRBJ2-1	ASTGLAGGPGEQF
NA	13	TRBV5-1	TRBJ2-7	ASSLNPFRGYEQY
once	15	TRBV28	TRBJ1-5	ASNLRAGRYSNQPQH
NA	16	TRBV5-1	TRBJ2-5	ASSIRFSGGRYQETQY
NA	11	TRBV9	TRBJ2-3	ASSVGWEDTQY
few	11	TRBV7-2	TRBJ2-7	ASSSGQGREQY
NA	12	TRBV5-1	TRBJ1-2	ASSLAGGGYGYT
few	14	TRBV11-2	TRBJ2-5	ASSRRTGLDQETQY
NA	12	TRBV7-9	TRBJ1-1	ASSLGSWNTEAF
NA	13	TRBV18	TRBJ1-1	ATFLGGAGNTEAF
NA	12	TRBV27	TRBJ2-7	ASSMQTGGYEQY
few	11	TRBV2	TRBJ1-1	ASSTGEGTEAF
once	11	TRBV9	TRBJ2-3	ASSVALTDTQY
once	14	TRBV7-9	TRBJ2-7	ASSSTGTGGAYEQY
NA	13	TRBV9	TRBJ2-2	ASSARPAATGELF
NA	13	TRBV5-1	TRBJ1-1	ASSARTGGVSEAF